One T cell receptor beta chain is described in this entry. These data originate in a study of blood T cell repertoires in COVID-19. Study-level background: COVID-19 samples from acute and convalescent phases originated in the United States, Italy and Spain. PBMCs, B-cell-depleted T cells, or T cells provided the cDNA or gDNA that made up the material.

Unmatched junction bases numbered 9, after V lost 4 bases and J lost 4 bases. Germline V gives CDR1 LNHDA, CDR2 SQIVND (reference sequence). This CDR3 has 16 residues. In the original workflow: Reference gene primer amplification yielded estimated nucleated cell counts. Using immunoSEQ multiplex PCR, the repertoire was profiled, and TCRdb retains in-frame clones only, with some absent. For V, J and clone size, that table is used; D and trimming come from the DNA. The profile shows about 150,000 clones, roughly 88% of them singletons. The sequenced sample was peripheral blood. The clonotype comes from a woman between 50 and 59 years old with acute or convalescent COVID-19. The chain joins TRBV19 to TRBJ2-1; 8 bases are a match to TRBD1. CDR3 sequence reads: CASSRDRGYAYNEQFF. CDR3 sequence (DNA): TGTGCCAGTAGTAGAGACAGGGGCTACGCGTACAATGAGCAGTTCTTC.